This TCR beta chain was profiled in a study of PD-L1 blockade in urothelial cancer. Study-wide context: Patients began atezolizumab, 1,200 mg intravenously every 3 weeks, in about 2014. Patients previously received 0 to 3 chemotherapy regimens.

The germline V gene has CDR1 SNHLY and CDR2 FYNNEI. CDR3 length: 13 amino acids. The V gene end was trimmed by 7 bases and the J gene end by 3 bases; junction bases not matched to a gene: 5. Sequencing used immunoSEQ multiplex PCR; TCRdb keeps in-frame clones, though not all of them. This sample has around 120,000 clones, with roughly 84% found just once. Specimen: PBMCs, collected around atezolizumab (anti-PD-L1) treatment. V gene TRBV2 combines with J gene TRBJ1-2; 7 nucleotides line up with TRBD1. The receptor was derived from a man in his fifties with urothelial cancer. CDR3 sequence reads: CASTDRFDYGYTF. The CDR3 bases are TGTGCCAGCACGGACAGGTTTGACTATGGCTACACCTTC.